This TCR beta chain was identified in a study of blood T cell repertoires in COVID-19. Study-wide context: The cDNA or gDNA used as material had been derived from T cells, B-cell-depleted T cells, or PBMCs.

Participant ages covered about 18 to 89 years across around 22 US areas. People in the exposed group encountered a COVID-19 case within 2 weeks before entering the study. CDR1 is SGHDN, CDR2 FVKESK, per germline. Trimming cost V 0 bases and J 5 bases; bases outside gene matches: 10. CDR3 length: 18 amino acids. TCRdb's table, derived via immunoSEQ multiplex PCR, lists solely in-frame clones and lacks some. The table has about 200,000 clones, over 80% seen once; the top ten hold less than 3.5%. V is TRBV14 and J is TRBJ1-4, with 9 positions matching TRBD1. Material for sequencing was PBMCs or T cells enriched from blood (not recorded which). The source is a woman between 25 and 40 years old who had been exposed to COVID-19. The CDR3, as DNA: TGTGCCAGCAGCCAAGACACGAGGACAGGGGCAGACAATGAAAAACTGTTTTTT. It yields the protein CASSQDTRTGADNEKLFF.